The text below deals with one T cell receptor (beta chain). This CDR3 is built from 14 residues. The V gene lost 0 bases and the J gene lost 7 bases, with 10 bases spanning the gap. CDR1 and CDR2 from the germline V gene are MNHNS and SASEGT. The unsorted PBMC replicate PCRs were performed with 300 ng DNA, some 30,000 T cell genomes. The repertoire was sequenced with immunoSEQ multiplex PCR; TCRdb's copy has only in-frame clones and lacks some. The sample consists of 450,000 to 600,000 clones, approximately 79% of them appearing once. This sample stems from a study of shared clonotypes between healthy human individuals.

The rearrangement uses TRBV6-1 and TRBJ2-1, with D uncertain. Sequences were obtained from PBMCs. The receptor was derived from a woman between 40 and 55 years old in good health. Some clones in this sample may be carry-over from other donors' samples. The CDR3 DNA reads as TGTGCCAGCAGTGAAGCGCTTCGTAATAATGAGCAGTTCTTC. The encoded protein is CASSEALRNNEQFF.